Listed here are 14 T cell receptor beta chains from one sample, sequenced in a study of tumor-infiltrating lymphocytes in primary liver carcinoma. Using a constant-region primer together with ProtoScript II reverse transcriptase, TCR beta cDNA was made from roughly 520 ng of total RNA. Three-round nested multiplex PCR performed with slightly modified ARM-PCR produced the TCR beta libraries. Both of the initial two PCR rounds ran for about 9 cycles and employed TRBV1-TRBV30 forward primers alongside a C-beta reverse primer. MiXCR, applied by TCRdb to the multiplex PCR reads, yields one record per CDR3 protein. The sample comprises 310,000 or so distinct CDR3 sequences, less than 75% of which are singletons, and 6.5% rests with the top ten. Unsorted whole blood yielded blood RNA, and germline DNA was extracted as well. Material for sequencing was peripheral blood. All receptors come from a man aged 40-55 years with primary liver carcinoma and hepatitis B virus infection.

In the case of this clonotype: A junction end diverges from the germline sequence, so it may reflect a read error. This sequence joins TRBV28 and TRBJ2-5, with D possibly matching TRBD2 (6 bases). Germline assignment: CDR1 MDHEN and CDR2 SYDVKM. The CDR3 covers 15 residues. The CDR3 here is CTSSLMRGLGETQYF. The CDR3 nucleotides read TGTACCAGCAGTTTAATGCGGGGTTTGGGCGAGACCCAGTACTTC. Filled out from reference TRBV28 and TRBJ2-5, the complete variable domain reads DVKVTQSSRYLVKRTGEKVFLECVQDMDHENMFWYRQDPGLGLRLIYFSYDVKMKEKGDIPEGYSVSREKKERFSLILESASTNQTSMYLCTSSLMRGLGETQYFGPGTRLLVL.

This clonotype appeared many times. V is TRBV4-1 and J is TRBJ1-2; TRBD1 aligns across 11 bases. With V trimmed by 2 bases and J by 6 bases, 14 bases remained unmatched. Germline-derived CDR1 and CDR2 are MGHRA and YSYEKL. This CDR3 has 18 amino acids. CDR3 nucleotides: TGCGCCAGCAGCCAACTAACTGGGGCTTCGGACAGGGGGCATGGCTACACCTTC. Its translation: CASSQLTGASDRGHGYTF.

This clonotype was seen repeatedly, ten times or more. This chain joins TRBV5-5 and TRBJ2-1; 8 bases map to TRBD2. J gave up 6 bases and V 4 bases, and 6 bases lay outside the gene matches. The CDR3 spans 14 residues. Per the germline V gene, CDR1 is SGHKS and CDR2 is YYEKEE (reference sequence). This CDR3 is CASSLRTSSNEQFF. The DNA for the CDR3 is TGTGCCAGCAGCCTGCGGACTAGCTCCAATGAGCAGTTCTTC.

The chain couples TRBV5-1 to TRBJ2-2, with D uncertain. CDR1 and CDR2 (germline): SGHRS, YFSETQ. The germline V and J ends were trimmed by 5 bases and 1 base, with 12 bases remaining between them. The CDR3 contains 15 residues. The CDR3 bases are TGCGCCAGCAGTCTGTCGGAGCTGAACACCGGGGAGCTGTTTTTT. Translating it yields CASSLSELNTGELFF.

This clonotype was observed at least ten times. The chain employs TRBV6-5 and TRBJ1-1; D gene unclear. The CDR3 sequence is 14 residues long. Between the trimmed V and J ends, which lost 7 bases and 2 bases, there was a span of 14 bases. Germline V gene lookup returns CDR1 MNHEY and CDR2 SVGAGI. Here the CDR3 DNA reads TGTGCCAGCAATAAGGCGGGTATAAACACTGAAGCTTTCTTT. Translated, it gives CASNKAGINTEAFF.

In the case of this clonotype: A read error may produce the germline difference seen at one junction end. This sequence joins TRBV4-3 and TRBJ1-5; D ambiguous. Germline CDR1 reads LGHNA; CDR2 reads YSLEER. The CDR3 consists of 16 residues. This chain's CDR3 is CASSRDLDWNNRPQHF. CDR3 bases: TGCGCCAGCAGCCGAGACCTGGACTGGAACAATCGGCCCCAGCATTTT.

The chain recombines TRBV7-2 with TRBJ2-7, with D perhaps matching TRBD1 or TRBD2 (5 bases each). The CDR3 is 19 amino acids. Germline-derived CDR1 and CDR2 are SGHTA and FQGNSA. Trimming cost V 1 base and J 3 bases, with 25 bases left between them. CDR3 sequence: CASSLDGQKGSAVIYEQYF. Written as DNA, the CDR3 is TGTGCCAGCAGCTTAGACGGGCAAAAGGGGAGCGCTGTGATCTACGAGCAGTACTTC.

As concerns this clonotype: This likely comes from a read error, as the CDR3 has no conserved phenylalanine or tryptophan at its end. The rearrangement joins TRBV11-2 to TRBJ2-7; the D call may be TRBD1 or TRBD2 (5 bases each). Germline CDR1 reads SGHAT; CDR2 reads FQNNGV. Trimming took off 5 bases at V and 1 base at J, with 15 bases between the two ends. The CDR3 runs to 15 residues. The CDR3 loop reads CASSRLEGLSYEQYL. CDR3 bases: TGTGCCAGCAGCCGTCTAGAGGGGCTTTCCTACGAGCAGTACCTC.

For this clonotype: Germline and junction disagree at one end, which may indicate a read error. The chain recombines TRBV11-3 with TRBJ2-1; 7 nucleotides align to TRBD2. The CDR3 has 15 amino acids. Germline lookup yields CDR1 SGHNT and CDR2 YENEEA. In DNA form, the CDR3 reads TGTGTCAGCAGCGACAGACAAGGGAGGGACAATGAGCAGTTCTTC. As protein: CVSSDRQGRDNEQFF.

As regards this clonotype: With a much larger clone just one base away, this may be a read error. The CDR3 DNA sequence: TGTGCCATCAGTTCTGGCGGGAGTTTAACCGGGGAGCTGGTTTTT. It translates to CAISSGGSLTGELVF. The V call is TRBV11-3, the J call TRBJ2-2; TRBD2 agrees at 7 bases. CDR1 and CDR2 (germline): SGHNT, YENEEA. CDR3 size: 15 residues.

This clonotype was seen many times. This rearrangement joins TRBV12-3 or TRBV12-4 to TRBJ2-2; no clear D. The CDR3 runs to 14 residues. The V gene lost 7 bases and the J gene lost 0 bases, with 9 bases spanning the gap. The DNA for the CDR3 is TGTGCCAGCACCAGCAGCGCGAACACCGGGGAGCTGTTTTTT. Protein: CASTSSANTGELFF.

CDR3 nucleotides: TGTGCCAGCAGTTTACCGGAGAGGGGGCGCACCGGGGAGCTGTTTTTT. Translation: CASSLPERGRTGELFF. V gene TRBV28 combines with J gene TRBJ2-2; 7 positions agree with TRBD1. Trimming took 2 bases from V and 4 from J; bases not matched to a gene: 7. The CDR3 is made up of 16 amino acids. From germline, CDR1 is MDHEN and CDR2 SYDVKM.

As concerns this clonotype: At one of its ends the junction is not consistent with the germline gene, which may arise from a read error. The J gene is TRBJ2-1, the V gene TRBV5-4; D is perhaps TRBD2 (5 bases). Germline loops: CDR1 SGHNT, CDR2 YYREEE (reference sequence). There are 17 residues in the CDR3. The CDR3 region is CTSSLLGMASTDNEQFF. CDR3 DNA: TGTACCAGCAGCTTGCTCGGGATGGCCTCTACGGACAATGAGCAGTTCTTC.

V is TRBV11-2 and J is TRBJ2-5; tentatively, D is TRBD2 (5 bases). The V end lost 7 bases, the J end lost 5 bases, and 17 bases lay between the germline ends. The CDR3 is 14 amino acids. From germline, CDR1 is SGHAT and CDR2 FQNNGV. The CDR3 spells CASITRPTGETQYF. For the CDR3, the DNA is TGTGCCAGCATCACCCGCCCGACGGGGGAGACCCAGTACTTC.